Included here is one TCR beta chain sequence, with context. Antigen unknown. In the PCR, 60 Vbeta and 13 Jbeta primers were used. Measured with immunoSEQ multiplex PCR; TCRdb has only the in-frame clones, and not every one. The sample has around 100,000 clones; about 59% are singletons. The data stem from a study of cytomegalovirus exposure and HLA in healthy donors. General study findings and limits: A highly shared variant cluster was judged a likely technical artifact. Earlier analysis yielded a pattern in which most TCR beta V segments were productive about 87% or about 30% of the time. What TCR beta sequences reportedly achieved was accurate prediction of HLA-A and HLA-B alleles in most subjects.

The receptor comes from a man between 25 and 39 years old in good health and CMV-seropositive. Sequencing was carried out using PBMCs.

CDR3 in amino acids: CASSRALRPGHYYGYTF. The CDR3 DNA follows: TGTGCCAGCAGCCGAGCTTTAAGACCGGGACACTACTATGGCTACACCTTC. The V gene is TRBV4-2, the J gene TRBJ1-2; D perhaps matches TRBD1 (6 bases). CDR1 and CDR2 from the germline V gene are LGHNA and YNFKEQ. CDR3 length: 17 amino acids. V lost 4 bases and J 3 bases, leaving 21 bases between the germline ends.